The text below deals with one T cell receptor (beta chain). Antigen: not known. The source of the sample is a study of CD8+ T cells in alopecia areata. Turning to the study itself: Patients received oral tofacitinib, 5 to 10 mg twice daily, for moderate-to-severe alopecia areata.

RNA was extracted and reverse transcribed into cDNA as the sequencing template. Assay: immunoSEQ multiplex PCR; the TCRdb copy retains only in-frame clones and omits some. The sample has 100,000 or so clones; almost 60% are singletons. Regarding treatment: oral pan-JAK inhibitor, 5-10 mg twice daily. The study's findings and limits: Scalp clonality and expanded CD8+ clones among the top 100 showed significant decreases with tofacitinib. Clonality in lesional scalp, especially alopecia totalis/universalis, exceeded that of normal scalp.

This receptor was obtained from a human donor with alopecia areata. The sequencing here drew on CD8+ T cells sorted from blood, taken between weeks 55 and 65, from a patient treated with tofacitinib.

This CDR3 is CASSPPSGGYNEQFF. Written as DNA, the CDR3 is TGTGCCAGCAGCCCTCCCTCGGGAGGCTACAATGAGCAGTTCTTC. The chain is built from TRBV5-6 and TRBJ2-1; 7 bases match TRBD2. The germline V gene has CDR1 SGHDT and CDR2 YYEEEE. With V trimmed by 4 bases and J by 3 bases, 7 bases remained unmatched. CDR3 size: 15 residues.